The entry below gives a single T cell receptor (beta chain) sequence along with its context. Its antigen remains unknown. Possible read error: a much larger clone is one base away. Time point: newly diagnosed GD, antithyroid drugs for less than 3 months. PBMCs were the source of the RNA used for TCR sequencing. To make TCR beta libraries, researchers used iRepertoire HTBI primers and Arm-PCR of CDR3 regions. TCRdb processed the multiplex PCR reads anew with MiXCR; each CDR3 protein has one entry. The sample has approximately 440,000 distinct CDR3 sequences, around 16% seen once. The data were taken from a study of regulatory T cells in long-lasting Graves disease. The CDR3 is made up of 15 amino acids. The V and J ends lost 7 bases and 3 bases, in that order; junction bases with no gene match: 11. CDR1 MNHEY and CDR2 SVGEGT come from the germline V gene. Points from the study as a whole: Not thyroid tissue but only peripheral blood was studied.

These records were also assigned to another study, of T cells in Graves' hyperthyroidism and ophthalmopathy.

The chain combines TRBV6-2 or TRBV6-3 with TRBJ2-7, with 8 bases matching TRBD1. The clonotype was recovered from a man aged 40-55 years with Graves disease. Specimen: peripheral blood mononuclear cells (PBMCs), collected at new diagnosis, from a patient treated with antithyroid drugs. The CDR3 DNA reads TGTGCCAGCACTGCCCCTAGGGGACAGGTCTACGAGCAGTACTTC. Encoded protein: CASTAPRGQVYEQYF.